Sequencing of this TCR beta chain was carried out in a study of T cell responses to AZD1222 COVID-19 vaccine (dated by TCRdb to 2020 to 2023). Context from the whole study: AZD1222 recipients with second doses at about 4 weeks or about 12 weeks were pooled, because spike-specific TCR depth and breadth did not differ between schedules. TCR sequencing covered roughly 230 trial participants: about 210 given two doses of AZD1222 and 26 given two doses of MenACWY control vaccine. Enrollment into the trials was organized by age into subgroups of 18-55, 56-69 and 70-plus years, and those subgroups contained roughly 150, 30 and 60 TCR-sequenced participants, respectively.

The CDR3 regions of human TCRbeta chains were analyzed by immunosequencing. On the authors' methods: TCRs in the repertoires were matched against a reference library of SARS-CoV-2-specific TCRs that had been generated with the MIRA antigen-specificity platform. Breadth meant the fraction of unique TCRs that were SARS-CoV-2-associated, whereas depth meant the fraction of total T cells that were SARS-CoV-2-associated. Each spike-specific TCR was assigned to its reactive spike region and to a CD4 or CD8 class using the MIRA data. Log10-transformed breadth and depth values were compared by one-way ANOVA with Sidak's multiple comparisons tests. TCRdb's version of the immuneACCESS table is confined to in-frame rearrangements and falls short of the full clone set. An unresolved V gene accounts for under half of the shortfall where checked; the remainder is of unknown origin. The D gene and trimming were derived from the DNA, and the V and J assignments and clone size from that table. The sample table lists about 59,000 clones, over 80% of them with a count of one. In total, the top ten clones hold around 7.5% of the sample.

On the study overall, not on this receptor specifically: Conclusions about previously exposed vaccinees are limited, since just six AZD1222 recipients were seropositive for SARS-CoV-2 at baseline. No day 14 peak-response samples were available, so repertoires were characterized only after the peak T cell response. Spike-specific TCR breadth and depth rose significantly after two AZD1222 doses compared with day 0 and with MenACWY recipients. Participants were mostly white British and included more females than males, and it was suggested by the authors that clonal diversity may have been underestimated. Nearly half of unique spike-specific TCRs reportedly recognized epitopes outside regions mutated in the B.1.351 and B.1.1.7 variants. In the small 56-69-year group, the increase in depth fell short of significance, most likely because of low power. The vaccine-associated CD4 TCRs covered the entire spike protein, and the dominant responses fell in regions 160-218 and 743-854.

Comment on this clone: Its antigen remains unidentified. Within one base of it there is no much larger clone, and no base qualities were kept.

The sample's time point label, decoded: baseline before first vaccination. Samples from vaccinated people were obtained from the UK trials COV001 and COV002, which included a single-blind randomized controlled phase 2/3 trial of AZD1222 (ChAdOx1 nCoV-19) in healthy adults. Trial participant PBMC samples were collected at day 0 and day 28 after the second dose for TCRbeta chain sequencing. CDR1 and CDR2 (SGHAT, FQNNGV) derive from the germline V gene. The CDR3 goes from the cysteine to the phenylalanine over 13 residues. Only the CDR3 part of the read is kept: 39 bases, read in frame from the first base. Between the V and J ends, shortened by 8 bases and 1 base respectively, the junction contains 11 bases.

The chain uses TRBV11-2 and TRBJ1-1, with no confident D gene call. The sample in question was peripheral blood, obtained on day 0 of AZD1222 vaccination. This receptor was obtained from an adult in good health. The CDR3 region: CASGRMGNTEAFF. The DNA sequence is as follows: TGTGCCAGCGGAAGAATGGGGAACACTGAAGCTTTCTTT. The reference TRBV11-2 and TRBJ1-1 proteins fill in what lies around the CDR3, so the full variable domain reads EAGVAQSPRYKIIEKRQSVAFWCNPISGHATLYWYQQILGQGPKLLIQFQNNGVVDDSQLPKDRFSAERLKGVDSTLKIQPAKLEDSAVYLCASGRMGNTEAFFGQGTRLTVV.